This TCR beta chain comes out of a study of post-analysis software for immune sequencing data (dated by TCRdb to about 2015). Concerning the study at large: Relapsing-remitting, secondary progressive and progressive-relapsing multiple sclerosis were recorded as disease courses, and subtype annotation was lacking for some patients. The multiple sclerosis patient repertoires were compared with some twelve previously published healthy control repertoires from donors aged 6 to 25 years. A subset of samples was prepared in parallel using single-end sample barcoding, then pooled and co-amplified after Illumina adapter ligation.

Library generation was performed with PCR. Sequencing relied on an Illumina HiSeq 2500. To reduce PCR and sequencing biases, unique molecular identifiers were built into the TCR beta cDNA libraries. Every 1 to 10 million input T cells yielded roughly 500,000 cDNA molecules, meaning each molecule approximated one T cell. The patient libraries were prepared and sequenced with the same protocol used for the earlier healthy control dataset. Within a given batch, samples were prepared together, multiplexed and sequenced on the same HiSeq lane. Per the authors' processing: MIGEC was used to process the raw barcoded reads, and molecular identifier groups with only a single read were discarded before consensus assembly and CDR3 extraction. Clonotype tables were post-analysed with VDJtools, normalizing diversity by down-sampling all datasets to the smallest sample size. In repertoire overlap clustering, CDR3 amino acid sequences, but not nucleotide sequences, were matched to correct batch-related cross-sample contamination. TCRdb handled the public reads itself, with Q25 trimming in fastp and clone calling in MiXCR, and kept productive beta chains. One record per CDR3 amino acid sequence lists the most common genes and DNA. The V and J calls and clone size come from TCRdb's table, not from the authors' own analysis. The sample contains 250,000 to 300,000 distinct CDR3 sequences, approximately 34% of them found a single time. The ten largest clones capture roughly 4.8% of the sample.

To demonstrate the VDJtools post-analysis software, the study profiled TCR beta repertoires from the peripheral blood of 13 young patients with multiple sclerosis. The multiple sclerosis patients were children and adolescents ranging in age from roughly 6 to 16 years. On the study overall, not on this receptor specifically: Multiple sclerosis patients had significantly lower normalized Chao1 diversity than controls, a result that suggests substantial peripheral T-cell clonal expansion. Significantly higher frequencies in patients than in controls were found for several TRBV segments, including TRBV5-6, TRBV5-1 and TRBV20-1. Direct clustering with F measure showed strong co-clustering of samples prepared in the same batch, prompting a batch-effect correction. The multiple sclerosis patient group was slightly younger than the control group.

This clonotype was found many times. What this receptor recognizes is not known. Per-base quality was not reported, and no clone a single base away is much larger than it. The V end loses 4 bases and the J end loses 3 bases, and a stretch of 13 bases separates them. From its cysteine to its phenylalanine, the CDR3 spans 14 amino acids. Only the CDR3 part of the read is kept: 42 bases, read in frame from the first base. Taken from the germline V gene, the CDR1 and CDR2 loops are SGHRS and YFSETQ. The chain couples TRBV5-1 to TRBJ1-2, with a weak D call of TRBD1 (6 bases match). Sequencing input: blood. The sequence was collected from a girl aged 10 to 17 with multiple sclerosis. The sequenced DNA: TGCGCCAGCAGCGCCGGGGAGGGGGACTATGGCTACACCTTC. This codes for CASSAGEGDYGYTF.